Sequencing of this TCR beta chain was carried out in a study of blood T cells in healthy people across ages. General study findings and limits: While age rose, TCR beta diversity per million T cells dropped in a roughly linear way.

Notes on this clonotype: The antigen remains undetermined.

With a J-beta primer mix and a sample-barcoded 5' primer, a second PCR ran roughly 6 to 11 cycles. TCRdb itself ran the 5' RACE reads through MiXCR, one entry per CDR3 protein. The table has hundreds of thousands of distinct CDR3 sequences, under 65% seen once; the top ten hold about 13%. V was cut by 7 bases and J by 0 bases, with 13 bases left in between. This CDR3 is 14 amino acids long. Germline V lookup: CDR1 SNHLY, CDR2 FYNNEI. The material sequenced was blood. The receptor comes from an elderly woman in good health. The rearrangement links TRBV2 to TRBJ2-7; D is perhaps TRBD1 (6 bases). CDR3 coding DNA: TGTGCCAGCACCGGACAGAAGAGCTCCTACGAGCAGTACTTC. This encodes CASTGQKSSYEQYF. The variable domain in full, completed from reference TRBV2 and TRBJ2-7, reads EPEVTQTPSHQVTQMGQEVILRCVPISNHLYFYWYRQILGQKVEFLVSFYNNEISEKSEIFDDQFSVERPDGSNFTLKIRSTKLEDSAMYFCASTGQKSSYEQYFGPGTRLTVT.